The rows below give T cell receptor beta chains drawn from one sample of a study of T cell changes during pregnancy in multiple sclerosis. Assay used: immunoSEQ multiplex PCR; TCRdb lists only in-frame clones, some missing. Of around 45,000 clones listed, 91% were seen once; the top ten hold 0.6% to 0.75%. This material consisted of CD4+ T cells from peripheral blood mononuclear cells, taken before pregnancy. Receptors were obtained from a female donor with multiple sclerosis, enrolled in a pregnancy study. Each CDR3 is given without its conserved first and last residue.

cdr3_aa v_call cdr3_length
ASTRQGMNTEAF TRBV6-5 12
ASSLGQGANQPQH TRBV19 13
ASAPGSNTGELF TRBV18 12
ASSVDRGQEPQH TRBV9 12
ASSLTGSEQY TRBV7-6 10
ASSIWGGETQY TRBV19 11
ASSLSRYNEQF TRBV7-2 11
ASSEGQGRQPQH TRBV2 12
ASSLNRGQRTEAF TRBV6-5 13
ASSDRQGGQTQY TRBV5-4 12
ASRPSLSYNSPLH TRBV14 13
ASSQDFGLNTEAF TRBV4-3 13
ASSPFPGGLETQY TRBV7-2 13
SARVASYPF TRBV20-1 9
ASTRVLNTEAF TRBV6-1 11
ASSESPTVAEAF TRBV25-1 12
ASSWDRGREQY TRBV5-4 11